This entry concerns a single T cell receptor (beta chain). This specimen belongs to a study of blood T cell repertoires in COVID-19. At the level of the study: Samples came from the United States, Italy and Spain, spanning acute and convalescent COVID-19. PBMCs, B-cell-depleted T cells, or T cells provided the cDNA or gDNA that made up the material.

Original processing methods: Reference gene primers were amplified, and this amplification served to estimate nucleated cell counts. Data came from immunoSEQ multiplex PCR; TCRdb stores just in-frame clones and leaves some out. D and trimming come from the DNA, and the V and J calls and clone size come from that table. The top ten hold around 15% of the sample, which has about 150,000 clones, roughly 86% seen once. Sequenced input: peripheral blood. The source of this sequence is a human donor with acute or convalescent COVID-19. The donor label of this sample is uncertain.

The CDR3 spells CASSINSGQGSGANVLTF. In DNA, the CDR3 is TGTGCCAGCTCTATAAACTCGGGACAGGGTTCTGGGGCCAACGTCCTGACTTTC. The chain recombines TRBV18 with TRBJ2-6; 9 nucleotides match TRBD1. V gave up 6 bases and J gave up 1 base; unmatched junction bases: 10. Per the germline V gene, CDR1 is KGHSH and CDR2 is LQKENI. This CDR3 contains 18 residues.